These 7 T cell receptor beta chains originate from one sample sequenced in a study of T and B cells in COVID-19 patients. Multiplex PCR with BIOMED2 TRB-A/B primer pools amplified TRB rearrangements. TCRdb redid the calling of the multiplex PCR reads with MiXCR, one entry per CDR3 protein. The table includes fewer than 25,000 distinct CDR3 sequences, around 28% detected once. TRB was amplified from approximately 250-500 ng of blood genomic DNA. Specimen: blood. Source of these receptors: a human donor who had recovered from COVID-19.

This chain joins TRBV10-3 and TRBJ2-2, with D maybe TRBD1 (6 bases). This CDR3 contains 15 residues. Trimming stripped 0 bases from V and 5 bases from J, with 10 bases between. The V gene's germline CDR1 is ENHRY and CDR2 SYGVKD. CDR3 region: CAISESTGWTGELFF. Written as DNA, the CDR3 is TGTGCCATCAGTGAGTCTACAGGGTGGACCGGGGAGCTGTTTTTT.

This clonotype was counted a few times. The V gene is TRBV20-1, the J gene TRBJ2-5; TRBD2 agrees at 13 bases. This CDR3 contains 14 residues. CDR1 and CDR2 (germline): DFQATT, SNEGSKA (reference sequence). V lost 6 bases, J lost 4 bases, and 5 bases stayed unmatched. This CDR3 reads CSAPGLAGSETQYF. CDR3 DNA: TGCAGTGCCCCGGGACTAGCGGGGTCAGAGACCCAGTACTTC.

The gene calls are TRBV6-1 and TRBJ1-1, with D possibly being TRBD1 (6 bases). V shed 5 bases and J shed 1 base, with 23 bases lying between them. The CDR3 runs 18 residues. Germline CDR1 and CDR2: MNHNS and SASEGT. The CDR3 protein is CASSTPTGGQRQNTEAFF. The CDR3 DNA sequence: TGTGCCAGCAGTACCCCGACCGGGGGGCAAAGGCAGAACACTGAAGCTTTCTTT.

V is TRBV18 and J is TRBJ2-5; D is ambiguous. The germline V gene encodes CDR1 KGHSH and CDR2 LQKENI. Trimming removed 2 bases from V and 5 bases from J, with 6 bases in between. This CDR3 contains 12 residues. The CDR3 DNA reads TGTGCCAGCTCACCATCCCGGGAGACCCAGTACTTC. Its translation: CASSPSRETQYF.

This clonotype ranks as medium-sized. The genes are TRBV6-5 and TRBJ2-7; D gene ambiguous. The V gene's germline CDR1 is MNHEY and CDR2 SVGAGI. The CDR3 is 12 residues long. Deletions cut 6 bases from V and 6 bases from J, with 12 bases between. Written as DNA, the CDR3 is TGTGCCAGCAGGCCGGTGGACGGCGAGCAGTACTTC. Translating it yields CASRPVDGEQYF.

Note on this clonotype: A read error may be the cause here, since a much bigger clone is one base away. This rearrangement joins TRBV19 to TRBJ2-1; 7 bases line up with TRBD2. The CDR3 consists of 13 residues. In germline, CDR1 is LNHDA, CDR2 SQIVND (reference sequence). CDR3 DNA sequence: TGTGCCAGTAGTATACCTCCTGGACTAGACAAATTATTC. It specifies CASSIPPGLDKLF. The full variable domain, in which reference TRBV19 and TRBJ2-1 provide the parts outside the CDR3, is DGGITQSPKYLFRKEGQNVTLSCEQNLNHDAMYWYRQDPGQGLRLIYYSQIVNDFQKGDIAEGYSVSREKKESFPLTVTSAQKNPTAFYLCASSIPPGLDKLFGPGTRLTVL.

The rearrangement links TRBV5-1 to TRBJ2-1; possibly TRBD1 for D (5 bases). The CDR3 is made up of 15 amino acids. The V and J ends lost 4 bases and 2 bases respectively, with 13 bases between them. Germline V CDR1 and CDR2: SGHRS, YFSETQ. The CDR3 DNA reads TGCGCCAGCAGCCCACGCCCAGGGACCTACAATGAGCAGTTCTTC. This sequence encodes CASSPRPGTYNEQFF.